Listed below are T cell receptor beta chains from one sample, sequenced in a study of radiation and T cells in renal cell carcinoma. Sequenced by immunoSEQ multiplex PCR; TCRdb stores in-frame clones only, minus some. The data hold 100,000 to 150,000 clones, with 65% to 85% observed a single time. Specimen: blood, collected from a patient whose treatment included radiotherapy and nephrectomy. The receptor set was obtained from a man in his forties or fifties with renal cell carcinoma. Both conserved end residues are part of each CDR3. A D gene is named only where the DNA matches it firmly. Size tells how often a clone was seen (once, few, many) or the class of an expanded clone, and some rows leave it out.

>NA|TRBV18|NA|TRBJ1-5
CASSPASNQPQHF
TGTGCCAGCTCACCAGCCAGCAATCAGCCCCAGCATTTT
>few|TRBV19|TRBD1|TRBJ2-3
CASSPLTGGEDTQYF
TGTGCCAGTAGTCCCCTGACAGGGGGCGAAGATACGCAGTATTTT
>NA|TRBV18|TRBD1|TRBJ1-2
CASSPLRTGGANYGYTF
TGTGCCAGCTCACCGTTAAGGACAGGGGGCGCTAACTATGGCTACACCTTC
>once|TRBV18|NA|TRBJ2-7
CASSPSTGGNEQYF
TGTGCCAGCTCACCATCTACGGGCGGGAACGAGCAGTACTTC
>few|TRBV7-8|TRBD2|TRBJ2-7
CASSLSGGDAEQYF
TGTGCCAGCAGCTTATCTGGGGGGGATGCCGAGCAGTACTTC
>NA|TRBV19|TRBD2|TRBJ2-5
CASTPRLANQETQYF
TGTGCCAGTACCCCCCGACTAGCGAACCAAGAGACCCAGTACTTC
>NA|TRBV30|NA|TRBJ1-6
CAWITRRGPSYNSPLHF
TGTGCCTGGATTACGCGGAGGGGACCCTCCTATAATTCACCCCTCCACTTT
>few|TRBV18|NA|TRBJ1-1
CASSSDRRNTEAFF
TGTGCCAGCTCATCCGACAGGCGGAACACTGAAGCTTTCTTT
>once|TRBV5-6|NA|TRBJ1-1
CASSLERGTEAFF
TGTGCCAGCAGCTTGGAAAGGGGCACTGAAGCTTTCTTT
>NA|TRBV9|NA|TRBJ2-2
CASSVVFAGELFF
TGTGCCAGCAGCGTAGTGTTTGCCGGGGAGCTGTTTTTT
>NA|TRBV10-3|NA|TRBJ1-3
CAISEWQGTGNTIYF
TGTGCCATCAGTGAGTGGCAGGGAACTGGAAACACCATATATTTT
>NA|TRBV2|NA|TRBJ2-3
CASSVMEQGSLSTDTQYF
TGTGCCAGCAGTGTTATGGAACAGGGAAGTCTTAGCACAGATACGCAGTATTTT
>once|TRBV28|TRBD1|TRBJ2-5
CASRHDRGAQYF
TGTGCCAGCAGACACGACAGGGGAGCCCAGTACTTC
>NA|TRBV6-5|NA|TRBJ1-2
CASSYLSGIANYGYTF
TGTGCCAGCAGTTACCTATCAGGGATAGCTAACTATGGCTACACCTTC
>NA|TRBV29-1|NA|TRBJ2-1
CSPRSRNEQFF
TGCAGCCCCAGATCCCGGAATGAGCAGTTCTTC
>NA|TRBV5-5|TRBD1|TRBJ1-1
CASSPGQGAEAFF
TGTGCCAGCAGCCCCGGACAGGGGGCTGAAGCTTTCTTT
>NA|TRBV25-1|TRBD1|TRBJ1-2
CASGQGSYGYTF
TGTGCTTCGGGACAGGGAAGCTATGGCTACACCTTC
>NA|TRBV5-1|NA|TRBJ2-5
CASSLAEGVETQYF
TGCGCCAGCAGCTTGGCCGAAGGGGTGGAGACCCAGTACTTC
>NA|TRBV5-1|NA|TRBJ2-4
CASREGVEDIQYF
TGCGCCAGCCGCGAGGGTGTTGAGGACATTCAGTACTTC
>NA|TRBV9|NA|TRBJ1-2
CASSVGTAYGYTF
TGTGCCAGCAGCGTAGGGACGGCCTATGGCTACACCTTC
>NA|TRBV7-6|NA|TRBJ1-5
CASSLQGANQPQHF
TGTGCCAGCAGCTTACAGGGTGCGAATCAGCCCCAGCATTTT
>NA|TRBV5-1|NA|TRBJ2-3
CASSLPRERTDTQYF
TGCGCCAGCAGCTTGCCGCGGGAACGCACAGATACGCAGTATTTT
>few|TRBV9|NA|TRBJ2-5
CASSVFPSSNQETQYF
TGTGCCAGCAGCGTATTCCCTTCTAGCAACCAAGAGACCCAGTACTTC
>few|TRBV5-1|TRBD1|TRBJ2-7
CASSLVTGVQYEQYF
TGCGCCAGCAGCTTGGTGACAGGGGTCCAATACGAGCAGTACTTC
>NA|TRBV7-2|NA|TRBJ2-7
CASSLTWRHEQYF
TGTGCCAGCAGCTTAACTTGGCGGCATGAGCAGTACTTC
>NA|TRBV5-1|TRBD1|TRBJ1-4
CASSVGSDRDGEKLFF
TGCGCCAGCAGCGTTGGGTCGGACAGGGATGGGGAAAAACTGTTTTTT
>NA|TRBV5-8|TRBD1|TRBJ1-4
CASTPERQGTRGEKLFF
TGTGCCAGCACTCCCGAACGACAGGGGACGCGGGGTGAAAAACTGTTTTTT
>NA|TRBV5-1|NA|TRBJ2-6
CASSSQVSGANVLTF
TGCGCCAGCAGCTCACAGGTCTCTGGGGCCAACGTCCTGACTTTC
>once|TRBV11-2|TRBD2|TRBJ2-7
CASSLASGIYEQYF
TGTGCCAGCAGCTTGGCTAGCGGGATCTACGAGCAGTACTTC
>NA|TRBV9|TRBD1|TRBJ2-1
CASSEITGDGEQFF
TGTGCCAGCAGCGAAATAACAGGGGATGGTGAGCAGTTCTTC
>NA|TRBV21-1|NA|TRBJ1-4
CASSKGQVAETNEKLFF
TGTGCCAGCAGCAAGGGACAGGTGGCTGAAACTAATGAAAAACTGTTTTTT
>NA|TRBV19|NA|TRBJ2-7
CASSNRARFGEQYF
TGTGCCAGTAGTAACAGGGCTCGTTTCGGCGAGCAGTACTTC
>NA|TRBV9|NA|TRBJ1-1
CASRPHRPNTEAFF
TGTGCCAGCCGCCCCCACAGACCAAACACTGAAGCTTTCTTT
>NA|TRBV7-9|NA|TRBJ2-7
CASSLGGTLGIEQYF
TGTGCCAGCAGCTTAGGAGGAACTCTCGGTATCGAGCAGTACTTC
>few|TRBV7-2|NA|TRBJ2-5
CASSFQGLGKETQYF
TGTGCCAGCAGCTTCCAGGGACTCGGAAAAGAGACCCAGTACTTC
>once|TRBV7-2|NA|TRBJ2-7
CASSPIWGGSLLREQYF
TGTGCCAGCAGCCCAATTTGGGGGGGCTCCCTATTAAGGGAGCAGTACTTC
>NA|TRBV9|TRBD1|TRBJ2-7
CASSVGAGGSLVSYEQYF
TGTGCCAGCAGCGTAGGGGCAGGGGGCAGTCTAGTCTCCTACGAGCAGTACTTC
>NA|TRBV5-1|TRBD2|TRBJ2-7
CASSPRSGVFSSYEQYF
TGCGCCAGCAGCCCTCGGAGCGGGGTTTTTAGTTCGTACGAGCAGTACTTC
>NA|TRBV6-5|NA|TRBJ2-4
CASSYGGHAKNIQYF
TGTGCCAGCAGTTACGGGGGGCATGCCAAAAACATTCAGTACTTC
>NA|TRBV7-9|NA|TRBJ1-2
CASSLARAANYGYTF
TGTGCCAGCAGCTTAGCGCGAGCAGCTAACTATGGCTACACCTTC
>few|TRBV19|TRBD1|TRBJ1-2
CASRTGSANYGYTF
TGTGCCAGTAGGACAGGGTCTGCTAACTATGGCTACACCTTC
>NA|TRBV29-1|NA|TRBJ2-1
CSVEGGRELNEQFF
TGCAGCGTTGAAGGGGGACGGGAACTCAATGAGCAGTTCTTC
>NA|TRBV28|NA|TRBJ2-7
CASSLGGTPLPYEQYF
TGTGCCAGCAGTTTAGGTGGTACACCCTTGCCCTACGAGCAGTACTTC
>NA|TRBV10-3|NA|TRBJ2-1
CAIPTRRGEQFF
TGTGCCATCCCCACGAGGAGGGGGGAGCAGTTCTTC
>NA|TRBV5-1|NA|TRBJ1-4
CASSIKWEKLFF
TGCGCCAGCAGTATAAAATGGGAAAAACTGTTTTTT
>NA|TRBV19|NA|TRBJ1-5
CASSIISGNQPQHF
TGTGCCAGTAGTATTATATCAGGCAATCAGCCCCAGCATTTT
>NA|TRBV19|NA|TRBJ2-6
CASSTAGANVLTF
TGTGCCAGTAGTACTGCTGGGGCCAACGTCCTGACTTTC
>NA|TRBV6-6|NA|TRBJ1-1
CASSRGLYTEAFF
TGTGCCAGCAGCAGGGGACTCTACACTGAAGCTTTCTTT
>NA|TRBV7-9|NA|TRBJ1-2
CASETQGDIYGYTF
TGTGCCAGCGAAACACAGGGAGATATCTATGGCTACACCTTC
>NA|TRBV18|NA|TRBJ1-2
CASSPESSGSAYGYTF
TGTGCCAGCTCACCAGAGAGCTCAGGGAGTGCCTATGGCTACACCTTC
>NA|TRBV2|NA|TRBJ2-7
CASSEGQPSEQYF
TGTGCCAGCAGTGAAGGGCAGCCCAGCGAGCAGTACTTC